The present entry profiles one T cell receptor (beta chain) with its context. The antigen is unknown. V was pared by 4 bases and J by 3 bases, with 16 bases between. Looked up from germline, CDR1 is SGHNT and CDR2 is YYREEE (reference sequence). CDR3 size: 15 residues. These data come from a study of cytomegalovirus exposure and HLA in healthy donors. At the level of the study: In terms of ancestry, the Caucasian-associated cluster contained 75% to 85% of the 300 to 400 genotyped donors. Study findings and constraints: Donors were assumed by presence/absence analyses to have roughly uniform sequencing depth. Some segments of the V type, notably TRBV6-2 and TRBV6-3, were excluded as indistinguishable.

PCR was performed using 60 Vbeta and 13 Jbeta primers. This table comes from immunoSEQ multiplex PCR, and its TCRdb copy is limited to in-frame clones, with some not included. The listing records approximately 110,000 clones. This receptor was identified in a man in his thirties or forties in good health and CMV-seronegative. The sample comprised PBMCs. The chain couples TRBV5-4 to TRBJ1-2; the D is unclear. The CDR3 loop reads CASSRIGEVYYGYTF. Here the CDR3 DNA reads TGTGCCAGCAGCCGAATCGGGGAGGTTTACTATGGCTACACCTTC.